A single sample is the source of the 22 T cell receptor beta chains below, sequenced in a study of blood T cell repertoires in COVID-19. The protocol was immunoSEQ multiplex PCR, while the TCRdb copy is restricted to in-frame clones and leaves out a portion. This table holds about 71,000 clones, approximately 88% found once. What was sequenced was peripheral blood. Every receptor here comes from a human donor in a cohort sampled during active COVID-19.

This sequence joins TRBV9 and TRBJ1-3, with a possible D match to TRBD1 (6 bases). The CDR3 consists of 14 residues. In germline, CDR1 is SGDLS, CDR2 YYNGEE. The V end lost 7 bases, the J end lost 3 bases, and 14 bases lay between the germline ends. CDR3 sequence (DNA): TGTGCCAGCCGACCAGGGGACGGTGGAAACACCATATATTTT. This gives the protein CASRPGDGGNTIYF.

CDR3 nucleotide sequence: TGTGCCAGCAGTTTCGTACGGCTCAGGGGGAATGAGCAGTTCTTC. Translation gives CASSFVRLRGNEQFF. The chain links TRBV28 to TRBJ2-1; 7 nucleotides line up with TRBD1. The CDR3 covers 15 residues. Germline-derived CDR1 and CDR2 are MDHEN and SYDVKM. V gave up 3 bases and J gave up 7 bases; unmatched junction bases: 9. Full variable domain (rest looked up from reference TRBV28 and TRBJ2-1): DVKVTQSSRYLVKRTGEKVFLECVQDMDHENMFWYRQDPGLGLRLIYFSYDVKMKEKGDIPEGYSVSREKKERFSLILESASTNQTSMYLCASSFVRLRGNEQFFGPGTRLTVL.

This chain uses TRBV28 with TRBJ1-2, with 7 bases matching TRBD1. In germline, CDR1 is MDHEN, CDR2 SYDVKM. Losses at the gene ends were 4 bases for V and 4 bases for J; bases not matched to a gene: 3. This CDR3 comprises 13 residues. CDR3 sequence reads: CASSYNRGYGYTF. CDR3 in DNA: TGTGCCAGCAGTTATAACAGGGGCTATGGCTACACCTTC.

The J gene is TRBJ2-6, the V gene TRBV6-5; D uncertain. Germline lookup yields CDR1 MNHEY and CDR2 SVGAGI. V gave up 5 bases and J gave up 1 base, with 3 bases separating them. CDR3 length: 13 residues. The DNA for the CDR3 is TGTGCCAGCAGTCAATCTGGGGCCAACGTCCTGACTTTC. This gives the protein CASSQSGANVLTF.

This clone was observed a handful of times. The chain has TRBV6-6 and TRBJ2-2; no clear D. CDR1 MNHNY and CDR2 SVGAGI come from the germline V gene (reference sequence). The ends were cut back, 0 bases at V and 5 bases at J, with 4 bases in the middle. This CDR3 has 13 amino acids. CDR3 bases: TGTGCCAGCAGTTACTCGTCGACCGGGGAGCTGTTTTTT. As protein: CASSYSSTGELFF.

This chain connects TRBV6-5 to TRBJ1-2, with a tentative D call TRBD1 (5 bases). Germline CDR1 is MNHEY and CDR2 is SVGAGI. V was cut by 6 bases and J by 1 base, with 15 bases left in between. The CDR3 extends over 15 amino acids. CDR3 in DNA: TGTGCCAGCAGCCGCGGGGGAAACGGTAACTATGGCTACACCTTC. This codes for CASSRGGNGNYGYTF.

The genes are TRBV6-2 or TRBV6-3 and TRBJ1-2; possibly TRBD1 for D (6 bases). Germline V gene sequence: CDR1 MNHEY, CDR2 SVGEGT. The ends were cut back, 2 bases at V and 4 bases at J, with 23 bases in the middle. CDR3 length: 18 amino acids. The CDR3 reads CASSYQRGQRTYSYGYTF. As DNA, the CDR3 is TGTGCCAGCAGTTACCAACGTGGACAGCGAACCTATTCCTATGGCTACACCTTC.

The chain employs TRBV19 and TRBJ1-5, with TRBD1 matching 9 bases. This CDR3 has 14 residues. Losses at the gene ends were 2 bases for V and 7 bases for J; bases not matched to a gene: 3. CDR1 LNHDA and CDR2 SQIVND come from the germline V gene (reference sequence). The DNA of the CDR3 is TGTGCCAGTAGTATATGGACAGGGGAGCAGCCCCAGCATTTT. This gives the protein CASSIWTGEQPQHF.

The chain couples TRBV5-6 to TRBJ2-7; possible D gene TRBD2, 6 bases. Trimming cost V 4 bases and J 7 bases, with 24 bases left between them. CDR3 length: 16 amino acids. The germline gives CDR1 SGHDT, CDR2 YYEEEE. CDR3 loop: CASSLGGNSAFREQYF. CDR3 nucleotide sequence: TGTGCCAGCAGCCTAGGCGGGAATTCGGCCTTTCGGGAGCAGTACTTC.

V is TRBV6-1 and J is TRBJ1-1; D is uncertain. CDR3 size: 15 residues. The V end lost 0 bases, the J end lost 1 base, and 9 bases lay between the germline ends. Germline CDR1 reads MNHNS; CDR2 reads SASEGT. Here the CDR3 reads CASSEARNRNTEAFF. The CDR3 DNA reads as TGTGCCAGCAGTGAAGCCAGGAACAGGAACACTGAAGCTTTCTTT.

V is TRBV10-3 and J is TRBJ2-5; TRBD1 matches 9 bases. This CDR3 has 14 amino acids. The V gene end was trimmed by 10 bases and the J gene end by 5 bases; junction bases not matched to a gene: 11. The germline V gene encodes CDR1 ENHRY and CDR2 SYGVKD. Here the CDR3 reads CANRGDRAGETQYF. The CDR3 DNA follows: TGTGCCAACCGGGGGGACAGGGCTGGTGAGACCCAGTACTTC.

The count of this clone is one. The chain joins TRBV4-3 to TRBJ2-1; 11 positions agree with TRBD2. V was clipped by 3 bases and J by 0 bases; unmatched bases: 1. The CDR3 extends over 16 amino acids. Germline values: CDR1 LGHNA, CDR2 YSLEER. The CDR3 spells CASSQGTSGSYNEQFF. In DNA, the CDR3 is TGCGCCAGCAGCCAGGGGACTAGCGGCTCCTACAATGAGCAGTTCTTC.

The chain employs TRBV19 and TRBJ1-1; 8 bases match TRBD1. The CDR3 has 12 residues. The germline CDR1 and CDR2 sequences are LNHDA and SQIVND (reference sequence). V shed 8 bases, J shed 4 bases, and the junction held 3 bases outside the gene matches. The CDR3 spells CASLTGGTEAFF. The DNA of the CDR3 is TGTGCCAGTCTTACAGGGGGCACTGAAGCTTTCTTT.

The V call is TRBV5-4, the J call TRBJ2-3, with 7 bases lining up with TRBD2. Germline assignment: CDR1 SGHNT and CDR2 YYREEE (reference sequence). The trim removed 5 bases at V and 0 bases at J, leaving 6 bases unmatched. This CDR3 is built from 15 residues. CDR3 in amino acids: CASRQAGRSTDTQYF. The CDR3, as DNA: TGTGCCAGCAGACAAGCGGGACGCAGCACAGATACGCAGTATTTT.

In this sample, this clone turned up once. The J gene is TRBJ2-1, the V gene TRBV4-1, with TRBD2 matching over 7 bases. The CDR3 is 15 residues long. Unmatched junction bases numbered 2, after V lost 1 base and J lost 2 bases. Germline V lookup: CDR1 MGHRA, CDR2 YSYEKL. CDR3 sequence reads: CASSQVGGAYNEQFF. As DNA, the CDR3 is TGCGCCAGCAGCCAAGTGGGGGGGGCCTACAATGAGCAGTTCTTC.

The chain is built from TRBV3-1 (or the pseudogene TRBV3-2) and TRBJ1-4; TRBD1 agrees at 11 bases. The CDR3 has 14 amino acids. Germline V gene sequence: CDR1 LGHDT, CDR2 YNNKEL (reference sequence). V was clipped by 4 bases and J by 10 bases; unmatched bases: 5. The CDR3 coding sequence is TGTGCCAGCAGCCTAGGGACAGGGGGAGGAAAACTGTTTTTT. It yields the protein CASSLGTGGGKLFF.

The V call is TRBV24-1, the J call TRBJ2-1; TRBD2 matches at 10 bases. The germline V gene has CDR1 KGHDR and CDR2 SFDVKD. This CDR3 contains 15 residues. J gave up 3 bases and V 8 bases, and 6 bases lay outside the gene matches. The CDR3 is CATKASGRDYNEQFF. The CDR3 nucleotides are TGTGCCACCAAAGCAAGCGGGAGGGACTACAATGAGCAGTTCTTC.

This chain connects TRBV27 to TRBJ1-5, with 9 bases that match TRBD1. CDR3 size: 15 residues. Per germline, CDR1 MNHEY and CDR2 SMNVEV (reference sequence). V lost 5 bases and J lost 1; bases outside the gene matches: 3. In DNA form, the CDR3 reads TGTGCCAGCAGTAACAGGGGGCTAAGCAATCAGCCCCAGCATTTT. Its translation is CASSNRGLSNQPQHF.

This clone has a handful of counts. The J gene is TRBJ2-5, the V gene TRBV12-3 or TRBV12-4; no firm D call. Trimming removed 3 bases from V and 3 bases from J, with 8 bases in between. CDR3 length: 13 amino acids. The CDR3 reads CASSFSREETQYF. The CDR3 DNA follows: TGTGCCAGCAGTTTCTCACGGGAAGAGACCCAGTACTTC.

This clone appeared a single time. This chain links TRBV2 with TRBJ2-7; possibly TRBD1 for D (6 bases). CDR1 and CDR2 from the germline V gene are SNHLY and FYNNEI. The CDR3 runs to 14 residues. V shed 7 bases and J shed 0 bases, with 13 bases lying between them. CDR3 coding DNA: TGTGCCAGCAAGATCTGGGACAACTCCTACGAGCAGTACTTC. Translating it yields CASKIWDNSYEQYF.

This clone occurred a few times. The chain links TRBV7-2 to TRBJ1-2; TRBD1 matches at 9 bases. CDR1 is SGHTA, CDR2 FQGNSA, per germline. The V and J ends lost 2 bases and 1 base, in that order; junction bases with no gene match: 5. CDR3 length: 16 residues. CDR3 loop: CASSLRTGGINYGYTF. The CDR3 DNA reads TGTGCCAGCAGCTTACGTACAGGGGGCATTAACTATGGCTACACCTTC.

The chain recombines TRBV5-1 with TRBJ1-6; 7 nucleotides line up with TRBD1. CDR3 length: 15 amino acids. With V trimmed by 6 bases and J by 8 bases, 11 bases remained unmatched. Germline CDR1 is SGHRS and CDR2 is YFSETQ. The CDR3 sequence is CASKFLDRDDSPLHF. The CDR3 DNA follows: TGCGCCAGCAAATTCCTAGACAGGGATGATTCACCCCTCCACTTT.